This TCR beta chain emerged from a study of blood T cell repertoires in COVID-19 (dated by TCRdb to about 2020). Turning to the overall study: Collaborator samples came from the United States, Italy and Spain and covered acute and convalescent phases of COVID-19. The prospective study material was composed of cDNA or gDNA derived from T cells, B-cell-depleted T cells, or PBMCs. The dataset comprised deeply sampled blood TCRbeta repertoires from subjects exposed to, actively infected with, or recovered from COVID-19. The repertoires were released in a freely available public database intended as a resource for research on the immune response to SARS-CoV-2. Samples were obtained from the ongoing ImmuneRACE study (first 160 participants) and from about 1,300 subjects provided by 6 global collaborators. A de-identified subject ID, COVID-19 status, age in years and sex were almost always included in the sample metadata. Where available, HLA class I and class II types were obtained from metadata supplied by the sample provider rather than from assay-based typing. What the research found in general, with its limitations: The amount of clinical and demographic metadata varied by source and participant and was provided uncurated.

This clone was detected once. This clone's antigen is unknown. No much larger clone exists at a distance of one base, and base qualities are not known. V ends up 7 bases short and J 5 bases short, with an unmatched junction base count of 9. CDR1 and CDR2, looked up from the germline V gene, are SQVTM and ANQGSEA. The CDR3 runs 14 amino acids, cysteine and phenylalanine included. Only CDR3 DNA is held: 42 bases, read in frame from base 1. TCRbeta CDR3 regions were amplified from genomic DNA using the immunoSEQ Assay, a bias-controlled multiplex PCR. In the authors' own workflow: Within the assay, amplification of reference gene primers was used to estimate how many nucleated cells each sample contained. To quantify the absolute abundance of each unique TCRbeta CDR3 rearrangement, sequence reads were collapsed and filtered. For each sample, productive Simpson clonality was calculated as the square root of Simpson's diversity index across productive rearrangements. The source is immuneACCESS, and TCRdb retained only in-frame sequences with V and J called. Part of the clones is not carried over; for the studies checked, unresolved V genes explain less than half of this, and the remainder is unexplained. V, J and clone size are those of that table, while D and trimming were read from the DNA. For this sample there are nearly 60,000 clones; around 89% appear just once. The ten largest account for 10% to 15% of the sample.

Whole blood was collected in K2EDTA tubes by collaborating institutions according to the institutions' own protocols. Collaborator samples were shipped for TCRbeta analysis as frozen whole blood, isolated PBMCs, or DNA extracted from either sample type. The TCR comes from a man in his sixties with active COVID-19. The rearrangement joined TRBV29-1 to TRBJ2-2, with 8 middle bases fitting TRBD1. Sequencing input: peripheral blood. The DNA sequence reads TGCAGCGCGAGCAGGACAGGGTCGACCGGGGAGCTGTTTTTT. Protein translation: CSASRTGSTGELFF.